The 7 T cell receptor beta chains given below trace back to one sample, sequenced in a study of blood T cell repertoires in COVID-19. Profiling relied on immunoSEQ multiplex PCR, and the TCRdb table lists in-frame clones only, not all of them. This sample has fewer than 250,000 clones, with about 83% found just once. The sequencing input was peripheral blood. The receptor set was obtained from a man aged 50-59 years with acute or convalescent COVID-19.

V gene TRBV7-8 combines with J gene TRBJ1-2, with a tentative D call TRBD1 (5 bases). This CDR3 contains 14 residues. V lost 1 base and J 4 bases, leaving 10 bases between the germline ends. Germline CDR1 SGHVS, CDR2 FQNEAQ. The CDR3 nucleotides read TGTGCCAGCAGCTTAGAGGGGCGCCTCTATGGCTACACCTTC. Translated, it gives CASSLEGRLYGYTF.

V gene TRBV28 combines with J gene TRBJ2-5; 7 bases are a match to TRBD2. CDR3 length equals 18 residues. Per the germline V gene, CDR1 is MDHEN and CDR2 is SYDVKM. Losses at the gene ends were 3 bases for V and 5 bases for J; bases not matched to a gene: 18. Written as DNA, the CDR3 is TGTGCCAGCAGTTTCTTTGGGGCTAGCGGTCTCCACGGGGAGACCCAGTACTTC. Translated, it gives CASSFFGASGLHGETQYF.

The chain carries TRBV10-3 and TRBJ1-2; 9 positions match TRBD1. Trimming at V came to 4 bases and at J to 6 bases, leaving 6 bases not matched to a gene. Germline CDR1 ENHRY, CDR2 SYGVKD. This CDR3 is 14 amino acids long. Here the CDR3 reads CAISGDRALDGYTF. The CDR3 DNA is TGTGCCATCAGTGGGGACAGGGCATTAGATGGCTACACCTTC.

This sequence joins TRBV6-5 and TRBJ2-5; TRBD2 might be the D (6 bases). The CDR3 is 15 residues long. Trimming removed 3 bases at V and 2 bases at J, with 13 bases between. Looked up from germline, CDR1 is MNHEY and CDR2 is SVGAGI. CDR3 sequence: CASSYFGGFQETQYF. In DNA form, the CDR3 reads TGTGCCAGCAGTTATTTCGGGGGATTTCAAGAGACCCAGTACTTC.

V usage is TRBV5-4 and J usage is TRBJ1-1, with D tentatively TRBD1 (6 bases). This CDR3 has 12 residues. V lost 6 bases and J 2 bases, leaving 8 bases between the germline ends. Looked up from germline, CDR1 is SGHNT and CDR2 is YYREEE (reference sequence). The CDR3: CASKDSNTEAFF. CDR3 in DNA: TGTGCCAGCAAGGACAGTAACACTGAAGCTTTCTTT. The complete variable domain, with remaining parts taken from reference TRBV5-4 and TRBJ1-1, reads ETGVTQSPTHLIKTRGQQVTLRCSSQSGHNTVSWYQQALGQGPQFIFQYYREEENGRGNFPPRFSGLQFPNYSSELNVNALELDDSALYLCASKDSNTEAFFGQGTRLTVV.

V and J are TRBV27 and TRBJ2-5; a weak D match, TRBD2 (6 bases). This CDR3 comprises 18 residues. V lost 5 bases and J lost 1, with 23 bases in between. Germline CDR1 and CDR2: MNHEY and SMNVEV (reference sequence). CDR3 region: CASSPLKKTGRIQETQYF. The CDR3 DNA follows: TGTGCCAGCAGTCCTCTGAAAAAAACGGGGAGGATCCAAGAGACCCAGTACTTC.

This chain connects TRBV10-3 to TRBJ1-1, with D possibly TRBD1 on 6 matching bases. The CDR3 loop spans 16 amino acids. Trimming stripped 1 base from V and 1 base from J, with 13 bases between. Germline assignment: CDR1 ENHRY and CDR2 SYGVKD. For the CDR3, the DNA is TGTGCCATCAGTGAGTATCCGCAGGGGACGAACACTGAAGCTTTCTTT. Protein: CAISEYPQGTNTEAFF.